The 27 T cell receptor beta chains in this list originate from one sample, sequenced in a study of CD8 T cells in ankylosing spondylitis. From the 5' RACE reads, TCRdb called clonotypes with MiXCR, one entry per CDR3 protein. The sample holds 150,000 to 200,000 distinct CDR3 sequences, roughly 18% seen once. The sequenced sample consisted of blood, either unsorted or a sorted T cell fraction (not recorded which). These receptors all stem from a male donor with ankylosing spondylitis or in good health (not recorded which).

In its sample, this clonotype was seen many times. The rearrangement uses TRBV29-1 and TRBJ2-7; 8 bases agree with TRBD2. The CDR3 sequence is 13 residues long. J was trimmed by 10 bases and V by 6 bases; bases with no gene match: 14. Germline assignment: CDR1 SQVTM and CDR2 ANQGSEA. This CDR3 reads CSVGPRLAGFQYF. The CDR3 DNA sequence: TGCAGCGTCGGCCCCAGGCTAGCGGGTTTTCAGTACTTC.

This clonotype was observed a handful of times. The chain couples TRBV11-2 to TRBJ2-2; D unresolved. The V end was cut by 2 bases, the J end by 1 base, with 17 bases between. CDR1 and CDR2 from the germline V gene are SGHAT and FQNNGV. The CDR3 length is 18 residues. The CDR3 DNA follows: TGTGCCAGCAGCTTACCCCCGTTAGGGTTCTTGAACACCGGGGAGCTGTTTTTT. Translated, it gives CASSLPPLGFLNTGELFF.

In this sample, this clonotype turned up many times. This rearrangement joins TRBV9 to TRBJ1-5, with a weak D call TRBD1 (6 bases). Trimming stripped 2 bases from V and 5 bases from J, with 14 bases between. CDR1 and CDR2 (germline): SGDLS, YYNGEE. This CDR3 spans 15 amino acids. CDR3 sequence (DNA): TGTGCCAGCAGCGTCGCCTCAGGGGCGGATCAGCCCCAGCATTTT. This gives the protein CASSVASGADQPQHF.

This clonotype was picked up many times. V gene TRBV20-1 combines with J gene TRBJ2-3; no reliable D call. The V end was cut by 4 bases, the J end by 2 bases, with 16 bases between. Germline CDR1 is DFQATT and CDR2 is SNEGSKA (reference sequence). This CDR3 has 15 residues. The CDR3 loop is CSAIKFRQYTDTQYF. CDR3 coding DNA: TGCAGTGCTATAAAGTTCCGCCAATACACAGATACGCAGTATTTT.

This clonotype was seen only a few times. This rearrangement joins TRBV2 to TRBJ1-2; D gene unclear. V lost 5 bases, J lost 2 bases, and 6 bases lay in between. In germline, CDR1 is SNHLY, CDR2 FYNNEI. The CDR3 is 12 residues long. CDR3 in DNA: TGTGCCAGCAGTTCAGACAACTATGGCTACACCTTC. Encoded protein: CASSSDNYGYTF. The entire variable domain, with the rest obtained from reference TRBV2 and TRBJ1-2, is as follows: EPEVTQTPSHQVTQMGQEVILRCVPISNHLYFYWYRQILGQKVEFLVSFYNNEISEKSEIFDDQFSVERPDGSNFTLKIRSTKLEDSAMYFCASSSDNYGYTFGSGTRLTVV.

This clonotype came up many times. The chain uses TRBV7-8 and TRBJ1-3; D call uncertain. V lost 5 bases to trimming and J lost 0 bases, with 11 bases between them. The CDR3 length is 15 residues. The germline V gene has CDR1 SGHVS and CDR2 FQNEAQ. The CDR3 is CASSPKGRSGNTIYF. As DNA, the CDR3 is TGTGCCAGCAGCCCTAAGGGCCGCTCTGGAAACACCATATATTTT.

The V call is TRBV12-3 or TRBV12-4, the J call TRBJ2-2, with 8 bases identical to TRBD1. The V and J ends lost 5 bases and 5 bases, in that order; junction bases with no gene match: 10. CDR3 length: 16 residues. The CDR3 here is CASSTGQGIGTGELFF. CDR3 DNA: TGTGCCAGCAGTACCGGACAGGGTATAGGAACCGGGGAGCTGTTTTTT.

This clonotype was seen ten or more times. The chain employs TRBV5-1 and TRBJ2-4; 7 nucleotides line up with TRBD1. The CDR3 runs to 16 residues. With V trimmed by 4 bases and J by 0 bases, 7 bases remained unmatched. Germline V gene data show CDR1 as SGHRS and CDR2 as YFSETQ. CDR3 sequence: CASSPGQRLAKNIQYF. The CDR3, as DNA: TGCGCCAGCAGCCCGGGACAGCGTCTAGCCAAAAACATTCAGTACTTC.

This clonotype was detected many times. The gene calls are TRBV19 and TRBJ2-2, with 8 positions matching TRBD1. Germline CDR1 is LNHDA and CDR2 is SQIVND (reference sequence). The CDR3 covers 14 residues. The ends lost 6 bases at V and 3 bases at J; junction bases unmatched: 3. The CDR3 DNA sequence: TGTGCCAGTAGGGACAGGGTGGACACCGGGGAGCTGTTTTTT. Translated: CASRDRVDTGELFF.

The sample holds a few counts of this clonotype. The chain joins TRBV19 to TRBJ1-1, with D possibly being TRBD1 (5 bases). The CDR3 length is 14 residues. The germline V gene has CDR1 LNHDA and CDR2 SQIVND (reference sequence). The V end was cut by 3 bases, the J end by 1 base, with 9 bases between. The CDR3 DNA reads as TGTGCCAGTAGTATCTGGGGCCCGAACACTGAAGCTTTCTTT. The encoded protein is CASSIWGPNTEAFF.

Only a few counts were recorded for this clonotype. This chain links TRBV11-1 with TRBJ1-2; 9 bases align to TRBD1. CDR1 and CDR2 from the germline V gene are SGHAT and FQDESV (reference sequence). J gave up 4 bases and V 2 bases, and 5 bases lay outside the gene matches. The CDR3 has 15 amino acids. This CDR3 reads CASSLSGGQGYGYTF. The CDR3 DNA is TGTGCCAGCAGCTTATCCGGGGGACAGGGCTATGGCTACACCTTC.

Many counts were recorded for this clonotype. CDR3: CASSPIGGGSGNEQFF. CDR3 sequence (DNA): TGCGCCAGCAGCCCGATCGGAGGGGGCTCGGGCAATGAGCAGTTCTTC. V is TRBV5-1 and J is TRBJ2-1, with a weak D call TRBD1 (7 bases). Deletions cut 4 bases from V and 6 bases from J, with 20 bases between. Germline CDR1 is SGHRS and CDR2 is YFSETQ. This CDR3 comprises 16 residues.

This clonotype appeared a few times. V gene TRBV2 combines with J gene TRBJ2-4, with D tentatively TRBD1 or TRBD2 (6 bases each). Germline lookup yields CDR1 SNHLY and CDR2 FYNNEI. Trimming cost V 7 bases and J 2 bases, with 15 bases left between them. CDR3 size: 15 residues. CDR3 sequence (DNA): TGTGCCAGCAATGTGGTGGGGGGCTCCAAAAACATTCAGTACTTC. Amino acid sequence: CASNVVGGSKNIQYF.

This CDR3 reads CASSLVWGEGQPQHF. The DNA of the CDR3 is TGTGCCAGCAGCTTAGTATGGGGTGAGGGTCAGCCCCAGCATTTT. The rearrangement links TRBV7-2 to TRBJ1-5; D call uncertain. Germline-derived CDR1 and CDR2 are SGHTA and FQGNSA. Deletions cut 1 base from V and 6 bases from J, with 13 bases between. This CDR3 region has 15 residues.

This clonotype was detected only a few times. This chain joins TRBV9 and TRBJ1-1; 7 bases fit TRBD1. V shed 2 bases, J shed 6 bases, and the junction held 4 bases outside the gene matches. Germline values: CDR1 SGDLS, CDR2 YYNGEE. The CDR3 covers 13 residues. In DNA, the CDR3 is TGTGCCAGCAGCGTTTACAGGGGCCCTGAAGCTTTCTTT. Translating gives CASSVYRGPEAFF.

The CDR3 loop reads CASRGTGGAKNIQYF. The CDR3 DNA is TGTGCCAGCAGGGGGACAGGGGGTGCCAAAAACATTCAGTACTTC. V usage is TRBV28 and J usage is TRBJ2-4; 11 bases map to TRBD1. V gave up 6 bases and J gave up 1 base; unmatched junction bases: 2. CDR3 length: 15 amino acids. Germline values: CDR1 MDHEN, CDR2 SYDVKM.

This clonotype was detected ten times or more. This sequence joins TRBV5-1 and TRBJ2-7, with 8 bases lining up with TRBD1. The CDR3 is 14 residues long. Unmatched junction bases numbered 8, after V lost 4 bases and J lost 5 bases. From germline, CDR1 is SGHRS and CDR2 YFSETQ. In nucleotides, the CDR3 is TGCGCCAGCAGCGAGCGGACAGGGAGCAACGAGCAGTACTTC. Protein sequence: CASSERTGSNEQYF.

This clonotype has at least ten counts. The rearrangement joins TRBV27 to TRBJ2-3; the match to TRBD2 covers 9 bases. The CDR3 is 16 residues long. After removal of 3 bases from V and 0 bases from J, the junction contained 4 bases not matched to a gene. Germline values: CDR1 MNHEY, CDR2 SMNVEV (reference sequence). The CDR3 DNA sequence: TGTGCCAGCAGTTTCCTAGCGGGGTATAGCACAGATACGCAGTATTTT. It translates to CASSFLAGYSTDTQYF.

The genes are TRBV24-1 and TRBJ2-1; 10 bases align to TRBD1. Germline V gene lookup returns CDR1 KGHDR and CDR2 SFDVKD. CDR3 size: 16 residues. The junction had 13 bases not matched to a gene; V was cut back by 1 base and J by 14 bases. The DNA of the CDR3 is TGTGCCACCAGTGATTTAAAGGTGAGACAGGGGGCTTTGAAGTTCTTC. Its translation is CATSDLKVRQGALKFF.

This clonotype came up many times. This chain connects TRBV4-1 to TRBJ2-1, with 9 bases fitting TRBD2. CDR3 length: 17 residues. The germline gives CDR1 MGHRA, CDR2 YSYEKL. The ends lost 0 bases at V and 2 bases at J; junction bases unmatched: 5. The CDR3 DNA sequence: TGCGCCAGCAGCCAAGATTTCGCGGGAGGGCCCTACAATGAGCAGTTCTTC. The encoded protein is CASSQDFAGGPYNEQFF.

V and J are TRBV16 and TRBJ2-2; no reliable D call. Germline-derived CDR1 and CDR2 are KGHSY and FQNENV. Trimming removed 2 bases from V and 5 bases from J, with 9 bases in between. This CDR3 is 14 amino acids long. CDR3 nucleotides: TGTGCCAGCAGCCAAAGGAAGGAAACCGGGGAGCTGTTTTTT. Amino acids: CASSQRKETGELFF.

This clonotype was seen repeatedly, ten times or more. CDR3 region: CASSLRGGNNEQFF. CDR3 DNA: TGTGCCAGCAGTTTACGCGGGGGGAACAATGAGCAGTTCTTC. The chain carries TRBV12-3 or TRBV12-4 and TRBJ2-1; 8 bases align to TRBD2. CDR3 length: 14 amino acids. Germline trimming cut 2 bases from V and 5 bases from J; bases unmatched to any gene: 2.

This clonotype has ten or more counts. The chain combines TRBV19 with TRBJ1-1, with 8 nucleotides matching TRBD1. Germline-derived CDR1 and CDR2 are LNHDA and SQIVND (reference sequence). The CDR3 spans 16 residues. With V trimmed by 3 bases and J by 1 base, 7 bases remained unmatched. DNA of the CDR3: TGTGCCAGTAGTATTTCCCCCGGGACAGGGAACACTGAAGCTTTCTTT. The encoded protein is CASSISPGTGNTEAFF.

This clonotype was counted at least ten times. This chain joins TRBV5-1 and TRBJ2-5; D call uncertain. Germline V gene lookup returns CDR1 SGHRS and CDR2 YFSETQ. The V gene lost 2 bases and the J gene lost 3 bases, with 8 bases spanning the gap. There are 13 residues in the CDR3. The CDR3 nucleotides are TGCGCCAGCAGCTTTGGGCCCGAAGAGACCCAGTACTTC. As protein: CASSFGPEETQYF.

This clonotype has just a few counts. CDR3 loop: CASSRTGTDNYGYTF. CDR3 sequence (DNA): TGCGCCAGCAGCCGAACCGGGACAGACAACTATGGCTACACCTTC. The gene calls are TRBV4-1 and TRBJ1-2; 7 bases match TRBD1. Germline trimming cut 4 bases from V and 2 bases from J; bases unmatched to any gene: 7. CDR1 and CDR2 from the germline V gene are MGHRA and YSYEKL. This CDR3 is built from 15 residues.

This clonotype has a handful of counts. This sequence joins TRBV28 and TRBJ1-4, with D maybe TRBD1 (5 bases). Germline V gene sequence: CDR1 MDHEN, CDR2 SYDVKM. The CDR3 runs 15 residues. V shed 1 base and J shed 5 bases, with 11 bases lying between them. For the CDR3, the DNA is TGTGCCAGCAGTTTATTGCGAGGGGCCAATGAAAAACTGTTTTTT. Translating it yields CASSLLRGANEKLFF.

This clonotype came up many times. The CDR3 bases are TGCGCCAGCAGCTTGGACGGGACCTACAATGAGCAGTTCTTC. Translation: CASSLDGTYNEQFF. The rearrangement joins TRBV5-1 to TRBJ2-1; D is possibly TRBD2 (5 bases). Germline CDR1 is SGHRS and CDR2 is YFSETQ. The V gene lost 0 bases and the J gene lost 2 bases, with 6 bases spanning the gap. This CDR3 has 14 residues.